The clone carrying this TCR beta chain was picked up a small number of times. Its cognate antigen is unknown. Looked up from germline, CDR1 is SNHLY and CDR2 is FYNNEI. There are 14 residues in the CDR3. After removal of 7 bases from V and 2 bases from J, the junction contained 7 bases not matched to a gene. This specimen comes from a study of glioma-infiltrating T cells after dendritic cell vaccination. The wider study: Monocyte-derived dendritic cells, cultured approximately 7 days with IL-4 and GM-CSF, were pulsed with autologous tumor lysate.

Whole-study results and caveats: Survival was not directly related to TCR clonality in these patients.

The immunoSEQ assay amplified TCRB CDR3 from up to 2 ug DNA. Produced via immunoSEQ multiplex PCR; TCRdb's table is partial and in-frame only. The sample includes 55,000 to 75,000 clones, approximately 80% of them seen just once. Time point reported: after dendritic cell vaccination, including at tumor progression/relapse. The J gene is TRBJ1-2, the V gene TRBV2, with TRBD1 matching 7 bases. The TCR sequence derives from a human donor with glioblastoma. This specimen was blood, taken after dendritic cell vaccination. The CDR3 DNA sequence: TGTGCCAGCACCACCAACAGGGGAAACTATGGCTACACCTTC. Its protein is CASTTNRGNYGYTF.